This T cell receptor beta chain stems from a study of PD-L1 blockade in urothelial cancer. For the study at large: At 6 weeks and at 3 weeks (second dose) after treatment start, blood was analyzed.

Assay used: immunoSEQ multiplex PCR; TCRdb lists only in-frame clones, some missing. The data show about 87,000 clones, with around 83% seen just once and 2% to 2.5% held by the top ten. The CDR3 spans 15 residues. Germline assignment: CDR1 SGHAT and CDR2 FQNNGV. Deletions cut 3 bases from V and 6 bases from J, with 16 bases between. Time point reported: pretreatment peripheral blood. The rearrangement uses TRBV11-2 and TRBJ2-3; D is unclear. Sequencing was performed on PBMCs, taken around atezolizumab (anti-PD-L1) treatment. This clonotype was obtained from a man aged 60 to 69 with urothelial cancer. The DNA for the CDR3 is TGTGCCAGCAGCTTGAGCTTTGAAGGCAGGGATACGCAGTATTTT. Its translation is CASSLSFEGRDTQYF.